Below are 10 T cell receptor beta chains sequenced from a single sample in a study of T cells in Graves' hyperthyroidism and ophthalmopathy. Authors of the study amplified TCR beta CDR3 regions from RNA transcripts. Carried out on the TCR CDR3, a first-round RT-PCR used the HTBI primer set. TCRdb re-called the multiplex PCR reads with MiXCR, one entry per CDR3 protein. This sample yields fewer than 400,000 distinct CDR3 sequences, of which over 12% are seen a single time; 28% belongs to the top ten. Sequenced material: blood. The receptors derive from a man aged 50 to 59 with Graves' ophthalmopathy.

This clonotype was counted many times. The CDR3 region has the DNA TGTGCCAGCAGTTTAGGGACTAGCGGTAAAGAGACCCAGTACTTC. It yields the protein CASSLGTSGKETQYF. The rearrangement joins TRBV27 to TRBJ2-5, with 11 nucleotides matching TRBD2. The germline CDR1 and CDR2 sequences are MNHEY and SMNVEV (reference sequence). CDR3 length: 15 amino acids. V was clipped by 2 bases and J by 3 bases; unmatched bases: 2.

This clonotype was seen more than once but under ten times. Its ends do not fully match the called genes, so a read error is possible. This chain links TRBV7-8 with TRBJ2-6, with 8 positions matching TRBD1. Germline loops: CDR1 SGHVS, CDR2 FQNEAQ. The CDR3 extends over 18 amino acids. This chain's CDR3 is CASSFLTGGTSGANVLTF. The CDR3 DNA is TGTGCCAGTAGCTTTCTCACAGGGGGGACCTCTGGGGCCAACGTCCTGACTTTC.

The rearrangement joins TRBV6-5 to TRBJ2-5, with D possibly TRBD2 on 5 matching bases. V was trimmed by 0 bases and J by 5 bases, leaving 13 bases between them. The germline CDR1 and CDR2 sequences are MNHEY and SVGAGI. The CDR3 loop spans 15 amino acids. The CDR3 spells CASSYSKRGSETQYF. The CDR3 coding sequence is TGTGCCAGCAGTTACTCGAAACGGGGATCCGAGACCCAGTACTTC.

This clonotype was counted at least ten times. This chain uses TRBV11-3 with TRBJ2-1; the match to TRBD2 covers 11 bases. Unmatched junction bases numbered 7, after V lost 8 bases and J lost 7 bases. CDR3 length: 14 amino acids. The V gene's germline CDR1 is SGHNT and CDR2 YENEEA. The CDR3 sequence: CASVKGLAVNEQFF. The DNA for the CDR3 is TGTGCCAGCGTGAAGGGACTAGCGGTTAATGAGCAGTTCTTC.

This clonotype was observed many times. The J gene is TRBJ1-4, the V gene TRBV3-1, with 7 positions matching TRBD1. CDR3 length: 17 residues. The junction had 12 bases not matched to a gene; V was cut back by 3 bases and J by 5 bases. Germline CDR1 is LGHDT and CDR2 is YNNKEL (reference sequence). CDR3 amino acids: CASSQTRQGKKNEKLFF. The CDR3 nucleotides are TGTGCCAGCAGCCAGACCCGACAGGGCAAGAAGAATGAAAAACTGTTTTTT. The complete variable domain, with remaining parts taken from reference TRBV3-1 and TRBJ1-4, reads DTAVSQTPKYLVTQMGNDKSIKCEQNLGHDTMYWYKQDSKKFLKIMFSYNNKELIINETVPNRFSPKSPDKAHLNLHINSLELGDSAVYFCASSQTRQGKKNEKLFFGSGTQLSVL.

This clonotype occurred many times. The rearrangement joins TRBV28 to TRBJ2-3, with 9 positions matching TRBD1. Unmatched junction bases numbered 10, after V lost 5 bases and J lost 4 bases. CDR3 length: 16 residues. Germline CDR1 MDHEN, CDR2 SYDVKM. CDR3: CASSEIYRDRADTQYF. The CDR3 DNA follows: TGTGCCAGCAGTGAGATTTACCGGGACAGGGCAGATACGCAGTATTTT.

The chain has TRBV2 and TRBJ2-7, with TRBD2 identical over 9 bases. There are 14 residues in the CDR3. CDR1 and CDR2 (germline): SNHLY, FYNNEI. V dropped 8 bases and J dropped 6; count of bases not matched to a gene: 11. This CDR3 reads CASLPNPAGGEQYF. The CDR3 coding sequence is TGTGCCAGCCTGCCGAATCCAGCGGGAGGCGAGCAGTACTTC.

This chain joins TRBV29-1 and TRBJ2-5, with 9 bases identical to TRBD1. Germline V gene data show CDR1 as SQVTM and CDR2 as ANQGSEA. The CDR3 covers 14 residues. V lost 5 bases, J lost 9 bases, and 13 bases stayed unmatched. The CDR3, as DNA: TGCAGCGTTCTAGGGGACAGGGATTTGGAGGCCCAGTACTTC. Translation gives CSVLGDRDLEAQYF. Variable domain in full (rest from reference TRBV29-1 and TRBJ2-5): SAVISQKPSRDICQRGTSLTIQCQVDSQVTMMFWYRQQPGQSLTLIATANQGSEATYESGFVIDKFPISRPNLTFSTLTVSNMSPEDSSIYLCSVLGDRDLEAQYFGPGTRLLVL.

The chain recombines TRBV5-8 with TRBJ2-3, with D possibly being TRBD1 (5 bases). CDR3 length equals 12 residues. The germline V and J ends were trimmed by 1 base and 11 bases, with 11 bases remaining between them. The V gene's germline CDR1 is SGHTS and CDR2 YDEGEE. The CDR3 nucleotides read TGTGCCAGCAGCTTGTTTTCCAGGGTGCAGTATTTT. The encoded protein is CASSLFSRVQYF.

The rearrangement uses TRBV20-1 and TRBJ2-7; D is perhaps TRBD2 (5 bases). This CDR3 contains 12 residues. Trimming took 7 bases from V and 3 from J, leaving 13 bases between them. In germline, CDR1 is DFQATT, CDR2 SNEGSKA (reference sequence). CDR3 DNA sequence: TGCAGTGTCCGAACGGGAAACTACGAGCAGTACTTC. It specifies CSVRTGNYEQYF.